These 30 T cell receptor beta chains came from one sample sequenced in a study of identical twins. Using its own MiXCR run on the 5' RACE reads, TCRdb lists one record per CDR3 protein. In the table there are hundreds of thousands of distinct CDR3 sequences, over 8.5% of which are singletons. The same sample was also used in a study of yellow fever vaccine responses in identical twins.

The sample taken for sequencing was PBMCs. Receptors originate from a young woman in good health.

The chain links TRBV19 to TRBJ2-1, with D possibly being TRBD1 (5 bases). This CDR3 has 14 amino acids. Deletions cut 4 bases from V and 8 bases from J, with 15 bases between. The germline V gene encodes CDR1 LNHDA and CDR2 SQIVND (reference sequence). The CDR3 protein is CASSTPGLFDEQFF. CDR3 DNA sequence: TGTGCCAGTAGTACCCCAGGGTTGTTCGATGAGCAGTTCTTC. Full variable domain (rest looked up from reference TRBV19 and TRBJ2-1): DGGITQSPKYLFRKEGQNVTLSCEQNLNHDAMYWYRQDPGQGLRLIYYSQIVNDFQKGDIAEGYSVSREKKESFPLTVTSAQKNPTAFYLCASSTPGLFDEQFFGPGTRLTVL.

This clonotype was seen many times. The chain links TRBV10-3 to TRBJ2-7; 8 bases map to TRBD2. The CDR3 covers 16 residues. V lost 3 bases to trimming and J lost 2 bases; unmatched junction nucleotides: 9. The germline CDR1 and CDR2 sequences are ENHRY and SYGVKD. DNA for the CDR3: TGTGCCATCAGTGATAAGTGGCGGGGGGACCCCTACGAGCAGTACTTC. This gives the protein CAISDKWRGDPYEQYF.

This clonotype was seen more than once but under ten times. The chain has TRBV28 and TRBJ2-1, with 13 bases that match TRBD2. Trimming took 5 bases from V and 10 from J; bases not matched to a gene: 11. CDR1 and CDR2 from the germline V gene are MDHEN and SYDVKM. This CDR3 has 16 amino acids. The CDR3 spells CASSPRGTSGAREQFF. CDR3 DNA sequence: TGTGCCAGCAGTCCCCGGGGGACTAGCGGGGCACGGGAGCAGTTCTTC.

This clonotype came up a few times. The chain links TRBV29-1 to TRBJ2-7, with a tentative D call TRBD2 (6 bases). This CDR3 has 13 residues. The germline gives CDR1 SQVTM, CDR2 ANQGSEA. Trimming cost V 3 bases and J 6 bases, with 15 bases left between them. The CDR3 sequence: CSVDGAGMGEQYF. CDR3 nucleotide sequence: TGCAGCGTTGATGGGGCGGGGATGGGCGAGCAGTACTTC.

This clonotype came up many times. The V gene is TRBV10-3, the J gene TRBJ1-1; D is undetermined. The CDR3 extends over 11 amino acids. Trimming left V 0 bases short and J 8 bases short, with 4 bases between. Germline CDR1 ENHRY, CDR2 SYGVKD. The DNA for the CDR3 is TGTGCCATCAGTGAGTCCCGAGAAGCTTTCTTT. Its protein is CAISESREAFF.

This clonotype was found many times. V is TRBV6-1 and J is TRBJ2-2, with a possible D match to TRBD2 (6 bases). The CDR3 contains 17 residues. Looked up from germline, CDR1 is MNHNS and CDR2 is SASEGT. V lost 6 bases and J 4 bases, leaving 21 bases between the germline ends. CDR3 region: CASSPTATRGLTGELFF. CDR3 nucleotides: TGTGCCAGCAGCCCAACGGCGACGCGGGGACTCACCGGGGAGCTGTTTTTT.

The chain combines TRBV5-1 with TRBJ1-2; D gene unclear. The germline V gene has CDR1 SGHRS and CDR2 YFSETQ. The CDR3 has 14 amino acids. The ends were cut back, 0 bases at V and 0 bases at J, with 6 bases in the middle. CDR3 loop: CASSLAPANYGYTF. In DNA form, the CDR3 reads TGCGCCAGCAGCTTGGCTCCGGCTAACTATGGCTACACCTTC.

In this sample, this clonotype turned up a few times. V and J are TRBV14 and TRBJ2-1; D remains unclear. Germline CDR1 SGHDN, CDR2 FVKESK. This CDR3 spans 13 amino acids. The V gene lost 0 bases and the J gene lost 12 bases, with 12 bases spanning the gap. The DNA for the CDR3 is TGTGCCAGCAGCCAAGATCCCCCTGACGCGCAGTTCTTC. Residues: CASSQDPPDAQFF.

This clonotype turned up a few times. V is TRBV6-2 or TRBV6-3 and J is TRBJ1-1; no definite D call. The CDR3 spans 12 residues. CDR1 and CDR2 from the germline V gene are MNHEY and SVGEGT. The V end lost 6 bases, the J end lost 4 bases, and 9 bases lay between the germline ends. CDR3 DNA sequence: TGTGCCAGCAGCAACGTGGGCACTGAAGCTTTCTTT. Translated: CASSNVGTEAFF.

This chain connects TRBV4-2 to TRBJ2-7; possibly TRBD1 for D (6 bases). Germline CDR1 is LGHNA and CDR2 is YNFKEQ. The CDR3 is made up of 16 amino acids. V was pared by 0 bases and J by 1 base, with 13 bases between. The CDR3 DNA is TGTGCCAGCAGCCAAGACGGGACAACTGTATCCTACGAGCAGTACTTC. Amino acids: CASSQDGTTVSYEQYF.

This clonotype was detected many times. The chain combines TRBV9 with TRBJ2-5; 14 bases agree with TRBD2. Germline CDR1 reads SGDLS; CDR2 reads YYNGEE. This CDR3 has 16 amino acids. V shed 4 bases and J 6 bases; nucleotides not matched to a gene: 8. This CDR3 is CASSQKGLAGVQTQYF. The CDR3 DNA reads TGTGCCAGCAGCCAAAAGGGACTAGCGGGAGTGCAGACCCAGTACTTC.

The chain employs TRBV20-1 and TRBJ2-4, with D unresolved. Germline V gene sequence: CDR1 DFQATT, CDR2 SNEGSKA (reference sequence). The CDR3 loop spans 12 amino acids. V lost 3 bases to trimming and J lost 6 bases, with 9 bases between them. CDR3 nucleotides: TGCAGTGCTAGGCCTGTAGGAAACATTCAGTACTTC. This translates into CSARPVGNIQYF.

This clonotype was detected many times. The V call is TRBV4-2, the J call TRBJ1-2; D is uncertain. Trimming took off 1 base at V and 6 bases at J, with 15 bases between the two ends. The CDR3 has 15 residues. Germline V gene lookup returns CDR1 LGHNA and CDR2 YNFKEQ. DNA of the CDR3: TGTGCCAGCAGCCAAGGGGTGGGCAGAAGCGATGGCTACACCTTC. Protein sequence: CASSQGVGRSDGYTF.

This clonotype was counted only a few times. The rearrangement links TRBV7-8 to TRBJ1-1; D not resolved. The germline CDR1 and CDR2 sequences are SGHVS and FQNEAQ. The CDR3 spans 12 residues. Deletions cut 5 bases from V and 4 bases from J, with 8 bases between. CDR3 coding DNA: TGTGCCAGCAGCGCCGGGAGCACTGAAGCTTTCTTT. It yields the protein CASSAGSTEAFF.

This chain uses TRBV29-1 with TRBJ2-1, with D uncertain. This CDR3 has 12 amino acids. Germline V gene sequence: CDR1 SQVTM, CDR2 ANQGSEA. Trimming removed 4 bases from V and 6 bases from J, with 10 bases in between. The DNA for the CDR3 is TGCAGCGTTGTTGCGGCGTTCAATGAGCAGTTCTTC. Protein sequence: CSVVAAFNEQFF.

This clonotype was found many times. The chain is built from TRBV12-3 or TRBV12-4 and TRBJ2-2, with 12 nucleotides matching TRBD2. The junction had 5 bases not matched to a gene; V was cut back by 3 bases and J by 3 bases. The CDR3 contains 17 residues. The CDR3 DNA reads as TGTGCCAGCAGTTTGAGTCTAGCGGGAGGGTACACCGGGGAGCTGTTTTTT. Protein: CASSLSLAGGYTGELFF.

CDR3: CASRTRDKDTGELFF. In nucleotides, the CDR3 is TGTGCCAGCAGGACCCGGGACAAAGACACCGGGGAGCTGTTTTTT. The gene calls are TRBV28 and TRBJ2-2; D is perhaps TRBD1 (6 bases). The CDR3 is 15 amino acids. Per the germline V gene, CDR1 is MDHEN and CDR2 is SYDVKM. V lost 6 bases and J lost 3, with 14 bases in between. The complete variable domain, with remaining parts taken from reference TRBV28 and TRBJ2-2, reads DVKVTQSSRYLVKRTGEKVFLECVQDMDHENMFWYRQDPGLGLRLIYFSYDVKMKEKGDIPEGYSVSREKKERFSLILESASTNQTSMYLCASRTRDKDTGELFFGEGSRLTVL.

V usage is TRBV20-1 and J usage is TRBJ1-2, with D unclear. CDR1 DFQATT and CDR2 SNEGSKA come from the germline V gene (reference sequence). The CDR3 totals 16 residues. Deletions cut 6 bases from V and 1 base from J, with 21 bases between. Here the CDR3 DNA reads TGCAGTGCCAGTATGATCTTCGAAGGCCTTAACTATGGCTACACCTTC. It is translated as CSASMIFEGLNYGYTF.

The chain links TRBV30 to TRBJ1-4, with TRBD1 as a possible D gene (5 bases). The V gene's germline CDR1 is GTSNPN and CDR2 SVGIG (reference sequence). Trimming shortened V by 8 bases and J by 8 bases, and 12 bases separated the two germline ends. The CDR3 extends over 11 amino acids. CDR3 in amino acids: CAATGGEKLFF. DNA for the CDR3: TGTGCCGCTACGGGGGGGGAAAAACTGTTTTTT.

The gene calls are TRBV6-1 and TRBJ2-3; D might be TRBD1 (7 bases). This CDR3 is built from 15 residues. Trimming removed 10 bases from V and 2 bases from J, with 19 bases in between. Germline V gene sequence: CDR1 MNHNS, CDR2 SASEGT. The CDR3 coding sequence is TGTGCCACCAGGCGGGACAGCTACTCCACAGATACGCAGTATTTT. Its protein product is CATRRDSYSTDTQYF.

This clonotype has a handful of counts. The rearrangement joins TRBV10-3 to TRBJ2-3, with D perhaps matching TRBD1 (5 bases). V lost 8 bases and J 0 bases, leaving 18 bases between the germline ends. This CDR3 comprises 16 residues. Germline-derived CDR1 and CDR2 are ENHRY and SYGVKD. The CDR3 nucleotides read TGTGCCATCGGAGACTCCAGGACAACAAGCACAGATACGCAGTATTTT. It codes for CAIGDSRTTSTDTQYF.

This chain connects TRBV6-1 to TRBJ2-2; 8 bases are shared with TRBD2. Germline V gives CDR1 MNHNS, CDR2 SASEGT. J gave up 6 bases and V 6 bases, and 3 bases lay outside the gene matches. CDR3 length: 13 amino acids. The CDR3 sequence is CASRLGLAGELFF. DNA for the CDR3: TGTGCCAGCAGATTGGGACTAGCCGGGGAGCTGTTTTTT.

The V call is TRBV15, the J call TRBJ2-3; D call uncertain. V lost 6 bases to trimming and J lost 3 bases, with 16 bases between them. Germline CDR1 and CDR2: LNHNV and YYDKDF (reference sequence). The CDR3 totals 15 residues. CDR3 in amino acids: CATSPTRAKTDTQYF. Written as DNA, the CDR3 is TGTGCCACCAGTCCGACCCGGGCGAAAACAGATACGCAGTATTTT.

In its sample, this clonotype was seen many times. The chain carries TRBV12-3 or TRBV12-4 and TRBJ2-5; D remains ambiguous. V dropped 4 bases and J dropped 5 bases, with 11 bases sitting between them. The length of the CDR3 is 13 residues. Here the CDR3 DNA reads TGTGCCAGCAGTTCCTGGGGTGGGGAGACCCAGTACTTC. Translated: CASSSWGGETQYF.

This clonotype was picked up many times. The chain uses TRBV2 and TRBJ2-5; 7 nucleotides line up with TRBD1. Germline CDR1 reads SNHLY; CDR2 reads FYNNEI. The trim removed 6 bases at V and 1 base at J, leaving 2 bases unmatched. The CDR3 totals 13 residues. The CDR3 region has the DNA TGTGCCAGCAGCCGGGACAGCCAAGAGACCCAGTACTTC. This encodes CASSRDSQETQYF.

In DNA form, the CDR3 reads TGTGCCAGTAGTATATGGCCGGGTGAGCAGTTCTTC. Its translation: CASSIWPGEQFF. The chain couples TRBV19 to TRBJ2-1; D unclear. This CDR3 contains 12 residues. V was clipped by 2 bases and J by 9 bases, with 8 bases between them. CDR1 is LNHDA and CDR2 is SQIVND in the germline V gene (reference sequence).

This clonotype was seen a handful of times. The junction differs from germline at one of its ends, possibly a read error. V usage is TRBV15 and J usage is TRBJ2-3; D is possibly TRBD2 (6 bases). CDR3 length equals 16 residues. The germline gives CDR1 LNHNV, CDR2 YYDKDF (reference sequence). CDR3 protein: CATSRLAGGNAETQYF. The CDR3 nucleotides are TGTGCCACCAGCAGATTGGCAGGAGGGAACGCAGAAACGCAGTATTTT.

V is TRBV4-3 and J is TRBJ2-7; 11 positions match TRBD2. Germline CDR1 reads LGHNA; CDR2 reads YSLEER. V was clipped by 0 bases and J by 6 bases; unmatched bases: 10. CDR3 length equals 17 residues. CDR3 nucleotides: TGCGCCAGCAGCCAAGATCGGTCGGCTAGCGGGAGGTTCGAGCAGTACTTC. Translated, it gives CASSQDRSASGRFEQYF.

The chain couples TRBV11-2 to TRBJ2-5, with a tentative D call TRBD2 (6 bases). Looked up from germline, CDR1 is SGHAT and CDR2 is FQNNGV. V dropped 5 bases and J dropped 6 bases, with 13 bases sitting between them. This CDR3 comprises 13 residues. This CDR3 reads CASSLGGLQTQYF. In nucleotides, the CDR3 is TGTGCCAGCAGCCTCGGGGGTTTACAGACCCAGTACTTC.

The V and J genes are TRBV5-1 and TRBJ2-2; D may be TRBD1 or TRBD2 (5 bases each). Trimming stripped 1 base from V and 4 bases from J, with 11 bases between. Germline CDR1 and CDR2: SGHRS and YFSETQ. The CDR3 totals 15 residues. CDR3 residues: CASSLPWDGTGELFF. In DNA form, the CDR3 reads TGCGCCAGCAGCTTGCCCTGGGACGGCACCGGGGAGCTGTTTTTT.